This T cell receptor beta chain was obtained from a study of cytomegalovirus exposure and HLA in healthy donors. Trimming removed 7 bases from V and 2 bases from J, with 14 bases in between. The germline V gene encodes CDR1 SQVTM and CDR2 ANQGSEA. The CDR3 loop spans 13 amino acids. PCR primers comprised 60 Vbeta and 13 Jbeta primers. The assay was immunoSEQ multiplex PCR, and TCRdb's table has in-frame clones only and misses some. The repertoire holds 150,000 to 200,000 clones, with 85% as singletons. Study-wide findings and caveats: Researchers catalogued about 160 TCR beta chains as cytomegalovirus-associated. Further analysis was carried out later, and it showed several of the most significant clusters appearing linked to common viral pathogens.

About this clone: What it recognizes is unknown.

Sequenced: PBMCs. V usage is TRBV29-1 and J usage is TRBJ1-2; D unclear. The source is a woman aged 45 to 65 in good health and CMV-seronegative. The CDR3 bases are TGCAGCGCCCGGGGTCTCGACAACTATGGCTACACCTTC. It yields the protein CSARGLDNYGYTF.